What follows is one TCR beta chain and its context. Its antigen remains unknown. The data stem from a study of shared clonotypes between healthy human individuals. Findings and limits, study-wide: Generally, naive subsets (rather than memory subsets) showed larger estimated richness.

Produced via immunoSEQ multiplex PCR; TCRdb's table is partial and in-frame only. Here the sample spans millions of clones, over 90% being singletons. V was trimmed by 3 bases and J by 4 bases, leaving 14 bases between them. Germline lookup yields CDR1 SGDLS and CDR2 YYNGEE. The CDR3 has 15 amino acids. The TCR was taken from a man between 18 and 29 years old in good health. Some clones in this sample may be carry-over from other donors' samples. The V gene is TRBV9, the J gene TRBJ1-5; no firm D call. The material sequenced was naive CD4+ T cells from PBMCs. The subset is: CD45RA+ positively selected. This CDR3 reads CASSAAGSWNQPQHF. CDR3 nucleotides: TGTGCCAGCAGCGCAGCCGGGTCTTGGAATCAGCCCCAGCATTTT.